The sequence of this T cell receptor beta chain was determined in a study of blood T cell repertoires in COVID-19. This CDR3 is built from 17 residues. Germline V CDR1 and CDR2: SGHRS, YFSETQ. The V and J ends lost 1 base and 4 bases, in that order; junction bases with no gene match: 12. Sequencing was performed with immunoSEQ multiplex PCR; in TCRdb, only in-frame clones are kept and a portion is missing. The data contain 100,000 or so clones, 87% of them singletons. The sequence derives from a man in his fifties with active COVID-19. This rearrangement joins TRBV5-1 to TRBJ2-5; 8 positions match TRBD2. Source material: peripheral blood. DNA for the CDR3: TGCGCCAGCAGCTTGTCGGTACGGGGGGGAGCATTAGAGACCCAGTACTTC. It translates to CASSLSVRGGALETQYF. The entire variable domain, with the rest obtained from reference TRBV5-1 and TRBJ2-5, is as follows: KAGVTQTPRYLIKTRGQQVTLSCSPISGHRSVSWYQQTPGQGLQFLFEYFSETQRNKGNFPGRFSGRQFSNSRSEMNVSTLELGDSALYLCASSLSVRGGALETQYFGPGTRLLVL.